This T cell receptor (beta chain) was captured in a study of cytomegalovirus exposure and HLA in healthy donors. The study's findings and limits: For most TCR sequences rarity was the rule, although some public TCRs occurred in many donors. It was around 160 TCR beta chains that were listed as cytomegalovirus-associated. Clusters of TCRs from the first cohort tended to co-occur in the roughly 120 validation repertoires (as a later analysis found).

Germline values: CDR1 MNHEY, CDR2 SVGAGI. This CDR3 comprises 16 residues. V was clipped by 0 bases and J by 4 bases, with 16 bases between them. Sequencing used immunoSEQ multiplex PCR; TCRdb keeps in-frame clones, though not all of them. The sample has about 240,000 clones, 75% to 90% seen once. Comment on this clone: Its antigen remains unknown.

Sequencing was done on a sample of PBMCs. This clonotype was obtained from a woman in her 30s in good health and CMV-seropositive. The V and J genes are TRBV6-5 and TRBJ2-7, with D possibly TRBD1 on 6 matching bases. CDR3 in amino acids: CASSYSVGQRAYEQYF. CDR3 DNA: TGTGCCAGCAGTTACTCGGTCGGACAGAGAGCTTACGAGCAGTACTTC.